This T cell receptor (beta chain) stems from a study of cytomegalovirus exposure and HLA in healthy donors. Turning to the study itself: Around 80 million unique TCR sequences came from HLA-typed donors in an early release.

CDR1 and CDR2 from the germline V gene are KGHSH and LQKENI. Deletions cut 3 bases from V and 3 bases from J, with 6 bases between. This CDR3 has 12 residues. The PCR had 60 Vbeta and 13 Jbeta primers. Only in-frame clones appear in the TCRdb table, and some are missing; sequencing was by immunoSEQ multiplex PCR. The sample lists over 130,000 clones; around 75% were seen once. In the case of this clone: As yet, its antigen is unknown.

Healthy bone marrow donors made up the donor group. Whole-study results and caveats: Generally TCR sequences proved uncommon, though certain public TCRs appeared in numerous donors.

V is TRBV18 and J is TRBJ2-7; D gene uncertain. What was sequenced was PBMCs. This receptor was taken from a woman aged 25 to 39 in good health and CMV-seronegative. The DNA of the CDR3 is TGTGCCAGCTCACCTAGAGTCTACGAGCAGTACTTC. Its translation is CASSPRVYEQYF.